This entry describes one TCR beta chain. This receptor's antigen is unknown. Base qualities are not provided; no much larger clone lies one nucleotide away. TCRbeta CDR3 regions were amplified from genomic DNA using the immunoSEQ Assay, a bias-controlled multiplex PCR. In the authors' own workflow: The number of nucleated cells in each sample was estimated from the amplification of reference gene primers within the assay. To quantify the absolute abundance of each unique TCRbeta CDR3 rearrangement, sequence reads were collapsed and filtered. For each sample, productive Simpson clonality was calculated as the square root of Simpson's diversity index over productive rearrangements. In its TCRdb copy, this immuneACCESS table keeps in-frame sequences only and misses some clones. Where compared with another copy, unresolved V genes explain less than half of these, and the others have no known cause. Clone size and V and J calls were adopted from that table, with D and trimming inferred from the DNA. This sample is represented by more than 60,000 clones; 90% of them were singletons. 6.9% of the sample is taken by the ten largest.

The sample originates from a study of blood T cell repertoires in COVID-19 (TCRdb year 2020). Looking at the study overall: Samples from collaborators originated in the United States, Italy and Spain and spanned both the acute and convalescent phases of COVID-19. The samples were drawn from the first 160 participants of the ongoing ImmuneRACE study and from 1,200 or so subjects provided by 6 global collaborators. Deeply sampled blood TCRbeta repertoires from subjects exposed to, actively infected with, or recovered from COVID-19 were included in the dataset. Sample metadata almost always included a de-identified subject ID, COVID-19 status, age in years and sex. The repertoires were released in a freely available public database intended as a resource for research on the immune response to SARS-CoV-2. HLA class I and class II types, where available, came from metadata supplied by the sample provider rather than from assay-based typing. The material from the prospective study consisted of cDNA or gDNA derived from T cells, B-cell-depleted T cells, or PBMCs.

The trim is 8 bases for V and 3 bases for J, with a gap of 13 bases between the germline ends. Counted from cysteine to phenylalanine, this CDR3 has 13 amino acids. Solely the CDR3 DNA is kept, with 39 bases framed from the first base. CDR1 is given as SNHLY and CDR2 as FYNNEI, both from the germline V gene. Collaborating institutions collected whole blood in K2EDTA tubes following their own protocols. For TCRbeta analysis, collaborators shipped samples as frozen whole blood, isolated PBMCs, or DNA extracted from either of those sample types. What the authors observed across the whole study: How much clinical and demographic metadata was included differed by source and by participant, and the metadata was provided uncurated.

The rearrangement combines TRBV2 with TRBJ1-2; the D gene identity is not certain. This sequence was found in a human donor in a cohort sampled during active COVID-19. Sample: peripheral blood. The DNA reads TGTGCCAGCGGAATGCCGGGAGACTATGGCTACACCTTC. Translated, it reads CASGMPGDYGYTF.